This is a list of T cell receptor beta chains from one sample in a study of spatial heterogeneity in lung cancer. A single record per CDR3 protein comes from TCRdb applying MiXCR to the 5' RACE reads. This table holds around 120,000 distinct CDR3 sequences, over 9% found once. The material was PBMCs, obtained at follow-up. The source of these receptors is a male donor with early-stage non-small cell lung cancer. The CDR3 runs from the conserved cysteine through the conserved F or W. A D gene is named only where the DNA matches it firmly. Clone size is given for some rows only: seen once, a few or many times, or a class if the clone is expanded.

clone_size | j_call | v_call | d_call | cdr3_nt | cdr3_aa
- | TRBJ1-5 | TRBV12-3/TRBV12-4 | - | TGTGCCAGCAGTTGGGAACCTGGTCTGGGGGATAGCAATCAGCCCCAGCATTTT | CASSWEPGLGDSNQPQHF
once | TRBJ2-3 | TRBV7-9 | - | TGTGCCAGCAGAATCGGTGCGCCGGATACGCAGTATTTT | CASRIGAPDTQYF
few | TRBJ1-4 | TRBV12-3/TRBV12-4 | - | TGTGCCAGCAGTTTAGGGGTGGGATGGCAGGGAAATGAAAAACTGTTTTTT | CASSLGVGWQGNEKLFF
- | TRBJ1-2 | TRBV6-5 | TRBD1 | TGTGCCAGCAGAGAGGACAGGACGAACTATGGCTACACCTTC | CASREDRTNYGYTF
- | TRBJ1-4 | TRBV5-1 | TRBD1 | TGCGCCAGCAGCCCCGGGACAGCGGCATCGGAAAAACTGTTTTTT | CASSPGTAASEKLFF
- | TRBJ2-1 | TRBV6-1 | - | TGTGCCAGCATGTCAGGGGACTCCTACAATGAGCAGTTCTTC | CASMSGDSYNEQFF
few | TRBJ1-1 | TRBV3-1 | - | TGTGCCAGCAGCCAAGACCTTGTCACTGAAGCTTTCTTT | CASSQDLVTEAFF
many | TRBJ1-1 | TRBV5-1 | - | TGCGCCAGCAGCTTGTCATTGGCCGGGGGAGGAACTGAAGCTTTCTTT | CASSLSLAGGGTEAFF
many | TRBJ2-1 | TRBV10-1 | TRBD1 | TGCGCCAGCAGTCGGGACAGGCTTAGCAATGAGCAGTTCTTC | CASSRDRLSNEQFF
few | TRBJ2-6 | TRBV21-1 | - | TGTGCCAGCAGCAAAGTTGTGACAGGAGCTGGGGCCAACGTCCTGACTTTC | CASSKVVTGAGANVLTF
many | TRBJ2-7 | TRBV5-6 | - | TGTGCCAGCAGCTACCCTATGGGCGGACTGCAGAACGAGCAGTACTTC | CASSYPMGGLQNEQYF
- | TRBJ1-1 | TRBV4-3 | - | TGCGCCAGCAGAGGAGACACTGAAGCTTTCTTT | CASRGDTEAFF
- | TRBJ2-5 | TRBV4-3 | - | TGCGCCAGCAGCCAAGAGACTCCTCCGGAGACCCAGTACTTC | CASSQETPPETQYF
- | TRBJ2-3 | TRBV10-3 | - | TGTGCCATCAGTGAGAGGAGCGCAGATACGCAGTATTTT | CAISERSADTQYF
- | TRBJ2-7 | TRBV20-1 | - | TGCAGTGCTACCGACTACGAGCAGTACTTC | CSATDYEQYF
few | TRBJ2-1 | TRBV3-1 | - | TGTGCCAGCAGCCAAGATTACGCCATCGTAAGACGTTACAATGAGCAGTTCTTC | CASSQDYAIVRRYNEQFF
many | TRBJ2-2 | TRBV5-4 | - | TGTGCCAGCAGGGGGATAAACACCGGGGAGCTGTTTTTT | CASRGINTGELFF
- | TRBJ1-2 | TRBV24-1 | TRBD1 | TGTGCCACCGGTCAGGGGGCTGGCTACACCTTC | CATGQGAGYTF
many | TRBJ2-5 | TRBV7-2 | TRBD1 | TGTGCCAGCAGCCCTGGCACAGGGGGTAGGACCCAGTACTTC | CASSPGTGGRTQYF
- | TRBJ2-1 | TRBV5-6 | - | TGTGCCAGCAGCTTGGGGGGGTTGTCCTACAATGAGCAGTTCTTC | CASSLGGLSYNEQFF
few | TRBJ1-2 | TRBV27 | TRBD1 | TGTGCCAGCAGTCCAAACCGCGACAGGGGGCTAGGACCCGAACTATACGGCTACACCTTC | CASSPNRDRGLGPELYGYTF
many | TRBJ2-7 | TRBV12-3/TRBV12-4 | - | TGTGCCAGCAGTTTAAAGACTTTTAGCTCCTACGAGCAGTACTTC | CASSLKTFSSYEQYF
- | TRBJ2-3 | TRBV15 | - | TGTGCCACCAGCCCCGGGGAGAGCACAGATACGCAGTATTTT | CATSPGESTDTQYF
- | TRBJ2-7 | TRBV7-8 | TRBD1 | TGTGCCAGCAGCCCGTCGCCGGGACAGGGTTACGAGCAGTACTTC | CASSPSPGQGYEQYF
- | TRBJ2-7 | TRBV12-3/TRBV12-4 | TRBD1 | TGTGCCAGCAGCCTAGGACAGGGAGTCTCTAACTACGAGCAGTACTTC | CASSLGQGVSNYEQYF
many | TRBJ1-2 | TRBV5-1 | - | TGCGCCAGCAGCCAACCTTCGAGGGGTGAGGGCTACACCTTC | CASSQPSRGEGYTF
few | TRBJ2-2 | TRBV12-3/TRBV12-4 | - | TGTGCCAGCAGTCCTCGACTCCGCACCGGGGAGCTGTTTTTT | CASSPRLRTGELFF
few | TRBJ2-7 | TRBV15 | - | TGTGCCACCAGCAGAGATCCTGGCAGCTCCTACGAGCAGTACTTC | CATSRDPGSSYEQYF
- | TRBJ2-1 | TRBV4-1 | TRBD2 | TGCGCCAGCAGCCAGCTAGCGGGGGGGCTTGATAATGAGCAGTTCTTC | CASSQLAGGLDNEQFF
- | TRBJ1-4 | TRBV28 | TRBD1 | TGTGCCAGCAGTTTAAGGGCGGGACAGGGGGCCCTGAAACTGTTTTTT | CASSLRAGQGALKLFF
few | TRBJ2-1 | TRBV6-5 | - | TGTGCCAGTGCGACGACGGCAGGGGAATACAATGAGCAGTTCTTC | CASATTAGEYNEQFF
few | TRBJ2-2 | TRBV9 | TRBD2 | TGTGCCAGCAGCCCCGGGGGGGGCCCGAGCACCGGGGAGCTGTTTTTT | CASSPGGGPSTGELFF
few | TRBJ2-5 | TRBV29-1 | - | TGCAGCGTTGACGTTCAAGAGACCCAGTACTTC | CSVDVQETQYF
many | TRBJ1-5 | TRBV6-2/TRBV6-3 | - | TGTGCCAGCACCCCGACAAACAGCGATCAGCCCCAGCATTTT | CASTPTNSDQPQHF
- | TRBJ1-1 | TRBV7-2 | - | TGTGCCAGCAGCTTAGCGAGGGAATCGGTTGAAGCTTTCTTT | CASSLARESVEAFF
- | TRBJ2-5 | TRBV25-1 | - | TGTGCCAGCCAGGCGGGGGCCGGGCAAGAGACCCAGTACTTC | CASQAGAGQETQYF
- | TRBJ1-2 | TRBV5-8 | - | TGTGCCAGCAGCTTACATGGCTACACCTTC | CASSLHGYTF
many | TRBJ2-5 | TRBV12-3/TRBV12-4 | TRBD2 | TGTGCCAGCAGTTTAGGTCGGCTGATCGTTCGGGGGGGAAAAGAGACCCAGTACTTC | CASSLGRLIVRGGKETQYF
few | TRBJ2-3 | TRBV9 | TRBD1 | TGTGCCAGCAGCAGTTCAGGGGGCGCGGCAGATACGCAGTATTTT | CASSSSGGAADTQYF
few | TRBJ2-5 | TRBV4-1 | - | TGCGCCAGCAGCCAGTCCGGGACGGGGGAGACCCAGTACTTC | CASSQSGTGETQYF
few | TRBJ1-2 | TRBV19 | TRBD1 | TGTGCCAGTAGTTCGGGACAGGCTTCTAACTATGGCTACACCTTC | CASSSGQASNYGYTF
- | TRBJ2-1 | TRBV7-9 | - | TGTGCCAGCAGCCGTGACAGATACAATGAGCAGTTCTTC | CASSRDRYNEQFF
- | TRBJ1-2 | TRBV3-1 | TRBD1 | TGTGCCAGCAGCCCACTGGGACAGACCTATGGCTACACCTTC | CASSPLGQTYGYTF
few | TRBJ2-7 | TRBV29-1 | - | TGCAGCGTTGAAGGCGGTAACGAGCAGTACTTC | CSVEGGNEQYF
many | TRBJ1-1 | TRBV12-3/TRBV12-4 | - | TGTGCCAGCTCGTGGACAGCGAACACTGAAGCTTTCTTT | CASSWTANTEAFF
many | TRBJ1-1 | TRBV20-1 | - | TGCAGTGCTAGGCCGGTTCTGAACACTGAAGCTTTCTTT | CSARPVLNTEAFF
few | TRBJ2-5 | TRBV28 | - | TGTGCCAGCAGTCCTAGCCAAGAGACCCAGTACTTC | CASSPSQETQYF
- | TRBJ2-1 | TRBV10-3 | - | TGTGCCACCAGAGACGTGAGCTCCTACAATGAGCAGTTCTTC | CATRDVSSYNEQFF
few | TRBJ1-1 | TRBV5-6 | - | TGTGCCAGCAGCTTAGGCGGTGACACTGAAGCTTTCTTT | CASSLGGDTEAFF
- | TRBJ1-5 | TRBV20-1 | - | TGCAGTGCTAGAAAGACCACCAATCAGCCCCAGCATTTT | CSARKTTNQPQHF
- | TRBJ2-2 | TRBV6-5 | - | TGTGCCAGCACCTTACGTGACTGGGGGAACACCGGGGAGCTGTTTTTT | CASTLRDWGNTGELFF
few | TRBJ1-2 | TRBV20-1 | - | TGCAGTGCTTCGCACACCGTCCCCATTAACTATGGCTACACCTTC | CSASHTVPINYGYTF
many | TRBJ1-3 | TRBV29-1 | - | TGCAGCGTTGTTCGGAGAGGGTACGAAAACACCATATATTTT | CSVVRRGYENTIYF